This TCR beta chain derives from a study of T-cell reconstitution after alpha-beta-depleted transplantation in children. Findings and caveats of the study: Expanded graft clones, several hundred of them, were reportedly the source of alpha-beta T cells about two months after transplant.

Germline CDR1 is SGHRS and CDR2 is YFSETQ. The CDR3 spans 16 residues. J was trimmed by 5 bases and V by 0 bases; bases with no gene match: 5. Preparing the TCRbeta library involved the use of unique molecular identifiers. Using its own MiXCR run on the PCR reads, TCRdb lists one record per CDR3 protein. The table shows about 610,000 distinct CDR3 sequences, with more than 20% occurring only once. This clonotype occurred a few times. No antigen is known for it. The chain uses TRBV5-1 and TRBJ2-5; TRBD2 aligns across 12 bases. The receptor comes from a boy under two years old with Wiskott-Aldrich syndrome, due to receive a stem cell transplant. This specimen was PBMCs, taken before TCRalphabeta/CD19-depleted stem cell transplant. The DNA for the CDR3 is TGCGCCAGCAGCTTGGGACTAGCGGGAGTTTGGGAGACCCAGTACTTC. This encodes CASSLGLAGVWETQYF.